This T cell receptor beta chain is drawn from a study of T cells in Graves' hyperthyroidism and ophthalmopathy. The study, taken as a whole, reports: Model-based prediction identified ophthalmopathy a median roughly 5.9 months prior to its onset. Most thyroid clonotypes with frequency above 0.001 were detected in blood.

Researchers amplified the TCR beta CDR3 regions from RNA transcripts. The HTBI set primed first-round TCR CDR3 RT-PCR. Using its own MiXCR run on the multiplex PCR reads, TCRdb lists one record per CDR3 protein. This table holds some 180,000 distinct CDR3 sequences, 15% to 20% found once. If no ophthalmopathy progression occurred within 18 months, Graves' hyperthyroidism was stable. This clonotype was picked up many times. Its matching antigen is unknown. The CDR3 is 16 amino acids. Unmatched junction bases numbered 7, after V lost 2 bases and J lost 7 bases. Germline-derived CDR1 and CDR2 are MNHNY and SVGAGI (reference sequence).

The rearrangement uses TRBV6-6 and TRBJ2-1; 11 positions agree with TRBD1. This clonotype was obtained from a woman aged 50 to 65 with Graves' hyperthyroidism. The sample comprised blood. CDR3 in DNA: TGTGCCAGCAGTTACCCTCAGGACAGGGGGCAGAATGAGCAGTTCTTC. It translates to CASSYPQDRGQNEQFF.